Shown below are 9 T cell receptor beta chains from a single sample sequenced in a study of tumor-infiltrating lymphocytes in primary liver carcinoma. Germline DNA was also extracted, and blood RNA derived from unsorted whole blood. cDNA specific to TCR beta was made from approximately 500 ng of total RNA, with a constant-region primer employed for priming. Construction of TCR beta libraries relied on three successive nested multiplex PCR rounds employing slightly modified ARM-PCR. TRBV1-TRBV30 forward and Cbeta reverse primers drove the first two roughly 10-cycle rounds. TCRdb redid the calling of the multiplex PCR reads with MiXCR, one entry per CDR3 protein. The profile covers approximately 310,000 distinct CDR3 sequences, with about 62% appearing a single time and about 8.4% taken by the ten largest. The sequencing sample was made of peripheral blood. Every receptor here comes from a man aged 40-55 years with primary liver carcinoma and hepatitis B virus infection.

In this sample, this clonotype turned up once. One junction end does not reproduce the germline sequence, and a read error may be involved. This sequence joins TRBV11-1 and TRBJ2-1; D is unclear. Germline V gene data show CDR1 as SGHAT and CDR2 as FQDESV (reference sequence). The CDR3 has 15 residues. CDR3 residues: CASSDSGLSYNEQFF. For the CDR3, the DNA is TGTGCCAGCAGCGACTCTGGCTTATCCTATAATGAGCAGTTCTTC.

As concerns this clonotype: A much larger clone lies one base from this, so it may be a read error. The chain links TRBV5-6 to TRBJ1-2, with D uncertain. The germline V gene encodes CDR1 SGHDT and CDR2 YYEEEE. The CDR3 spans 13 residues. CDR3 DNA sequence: TGTGCCAGCAGCCCATCAGAAAGCTATGGCTACTCCTTC. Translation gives CASSPSESYGYSF.

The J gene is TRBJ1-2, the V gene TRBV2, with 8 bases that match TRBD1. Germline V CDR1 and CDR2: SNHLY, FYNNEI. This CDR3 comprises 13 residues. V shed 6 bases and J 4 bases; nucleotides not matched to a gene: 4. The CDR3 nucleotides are TGTGCCAGCAGCGGGACAGGACTCTATGGCTACACCTTC. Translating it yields CASSGTGLYGYTF. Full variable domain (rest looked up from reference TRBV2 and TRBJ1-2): EPEVTQTPSHQVTQMGQEVILRCVPISNHLYFYWYRQILGQKVEFLVSFYNNEISEKSEIFDDQFSVERPDGSNFTLKIRSTKLEDSAMYFCASSGTGLYGYTFGSGTRLTVV.

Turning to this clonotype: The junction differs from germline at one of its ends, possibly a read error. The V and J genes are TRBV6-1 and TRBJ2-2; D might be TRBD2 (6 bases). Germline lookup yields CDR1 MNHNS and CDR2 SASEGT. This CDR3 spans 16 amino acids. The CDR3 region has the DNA TGTGCCAGCAGTGAAATCCCCACTAGCTTATCCGGGGAGCTGGTTTTT. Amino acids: CASSEIPTSLSGELVF.

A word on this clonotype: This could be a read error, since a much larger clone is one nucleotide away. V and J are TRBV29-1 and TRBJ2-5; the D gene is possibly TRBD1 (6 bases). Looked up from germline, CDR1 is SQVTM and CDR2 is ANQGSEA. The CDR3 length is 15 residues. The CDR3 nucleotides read TGCAGCGTTGAAGAGAGTGGCAGGGGTGAAGATACCCAGTACTTC. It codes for CSVEESGRGEDTQYF.

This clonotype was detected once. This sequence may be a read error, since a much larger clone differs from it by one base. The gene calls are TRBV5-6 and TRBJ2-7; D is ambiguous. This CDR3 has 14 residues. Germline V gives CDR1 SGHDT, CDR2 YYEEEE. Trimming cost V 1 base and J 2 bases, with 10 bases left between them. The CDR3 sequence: CASSLTHLPYEQYF. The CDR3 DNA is TGTGCCAGCAGCTTGACTCACCTCCCCTACGAGCAGTACTTC.

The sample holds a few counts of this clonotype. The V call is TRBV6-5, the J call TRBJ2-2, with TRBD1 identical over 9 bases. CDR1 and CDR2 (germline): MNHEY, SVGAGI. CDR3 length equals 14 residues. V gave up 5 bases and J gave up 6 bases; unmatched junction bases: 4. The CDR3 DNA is TGTGCCAGCAGTAGGACAGGGGATGCCGGGGAGCTGTTTTTT. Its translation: CASSRTGDAGELFF.

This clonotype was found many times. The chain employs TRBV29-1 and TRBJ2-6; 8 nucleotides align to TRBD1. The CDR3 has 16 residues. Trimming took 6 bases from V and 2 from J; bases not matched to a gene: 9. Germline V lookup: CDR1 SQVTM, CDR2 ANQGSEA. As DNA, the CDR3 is TGCAGCGTGGGAAGGACAGGGACCCCTGGGGCCAACGTCCTGACTTTC. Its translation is CSVGRTGTPGANVLTF.

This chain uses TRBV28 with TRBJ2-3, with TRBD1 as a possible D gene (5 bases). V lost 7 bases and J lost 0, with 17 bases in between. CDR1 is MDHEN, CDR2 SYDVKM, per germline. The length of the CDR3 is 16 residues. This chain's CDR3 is CASTTGTSASTDTQYF. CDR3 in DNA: TGTGCCAGCACCACAGGCACAAGCGCGAGCACAGATACGCAGTATTTT.